This T cell receptor beta chain derives from a study of T cell responses to AZD1222 COVID-19 vaccine. General study findings and limits: Among AZD1222 vaccinees, only six were seropositive at baseline.

Pooling of second doses given at about 4 or about 12 weeks was done. Germline lookup yields CDR1 KGHDR and CDR2 SFDVKD. V shed 0 bases and J shed 2 bases, with 3 bases lying between them. The CDR3 totals 13 residues. Data came from immunoSEQ multiplex PCR; TCRdb stores just in-frame clones and leaves some out. Among 150,000 or so clones, just over 90% were seen once, and the ten largest hold roughly 1.2%. To note about this clone: Its target is unknown.

Source: peripheral blood, taken 28 days after the second AZD1222 dose. This rearrangement joins TRBV24-1 to TRBJ1-2; D gene ambiguous. The receptor's source is an adult who received the AZD1222 COVID-19 vaccine. The CDR3 loop reads CATSDLANYGYTF. The DNA of the CDR3 is TGTGCCACCAGTGATTTGGCGAACTATGGCTACACCTTC.